This TCR beta chain was obtained from a study of OX40 agonist ivuxolimab in advanced cancers. This clone was seen only a few times. This CDR3 spans 17 amino acids. The J segment lost 7 bases and the V segment lost 8 bases, leaving 13 bases of the junction unmatched. Germline values: CDR1 SGHTA, CDR2 FQGNSA. Some clones are missing from TCRdb's copy, which holds only in-frame ones; the method was immunoSEQ multiplex PCR. Of 30,000 or so clones listed, 82% are singletons. The TCR sequence derives from an adult with an advanced solid tumor such as melanoma, head and neck, liver or kidney cancer. The rearrangement uses TRBV7-2 and TRBJ2-2, with 13 bases fitting TRBD2. The sequences come from CD4+ or CD8+ T cells sorted from blood, collected in a trial of the OX40 agonist ivuxolimab. The chain's CDR3 is CASSWALAGGPGGELFF. In nucleotides, the CDR3 is TGTGCCAGCTCCTGGGCACTAGCGGGAGGGCCCGGCGGGGAGCTGTTTTTT.